These 30 T cell receptor beta chains were all obtained from the same sample, sequenced in a study of cytomegalovirus exposure and HLA in healthy donors. The primer mix had 60 Vbeta and 13 Jbeta primers. Profiling relied on immunoSEQ multiplex PCR, and the TCRdb table lists in-frame clones only, not all of them. The sample includes roughly 150,000 clones, 64% seen only once; the top ten take about 3%. Sequencing input: PBMCs. The receptors shown here come from a woman aged 25 to 39 in good health and CMV-seropositive.

This rearrangement joins TRBV10-3 to TRBJ2-3; D gene uncertain. CDR1 is ENHRY and CDR2 is SYGVKD in the germline V gene. V gave up 6 bases and J gave up 0 bases, with 10 bases separating them. The length of the CDR3 is 14 residues. CDR3 sequence (DNA): TGTGCCATCAGCGCGCTGGGCAGCACAGATACGCAGTATTTT. As protein: CAISALGSTDTQYF.

This clone was recorded a few times. The rearrangement links TRBV7-9 to TRBJ2-3; D gene ambiguous. Germline lookup yields CDR1 SEHNR and CDR2 FQNEAQ (reference sequence). The CDR3 spans 14 residues. V shed 3 bases and J shed 2 bases, with 9 bases lying between them. CDR3 nucleotides: TGTGCCAGCAGCTTGGGCGATTACACAGATACGCAGTATTTT. This gives the protein CASSLGDYTDTQYF.

V is TRBV7-2 and J is TRBJ2-3; TRBD2 agrees at 9 bases. This CDR3 region has 14 residues. Per the germline V gene, CDR1 is SGHTA and CDR2 is FQGNSA. Trimming at V came to 6 bases and at J to 2 bases, leaving 3 bases not matched to a gene. The DNA for the CDR3 is TGTGCCAGCAGTTCTAGCGGGGCCACAGATACGCAGTATTTT. It translates to CASSSSGATDTQYF.

V gene TRBV4-1 combines with J gene TRBJ1-3; D perhaps matches TRBD1 (6 bases). V was pared by 2 bases and J by 7 bases, with 18 bases between. The CDR3 contains 16 residues. Germline assignment: CDR1 MGHRA and CDR2 YSYEKL. The CDR3 sequence: CASSQYGQNARNTIYF. CDR3 sequence (DNA): TGCGCCAGCAGCCAATACGGACAGAATGCTCGGAACACCATATATTTT.

The chain joins TRBV10-3 to TRBJ2-2; TRBD1 matches 8 bases. Per the germline V gene, CDR1 is ENHRY and CDR2 is SYGVKD. Germline trimming cut 6 bases from V and 4 bases from J; bases unmatched to any gene: 7. This CDR3 comprises 15 residues. CDR3 nucleotide sequence: TGTGCCATCAGCTCTGGACAGGGAGGCACCGGGGAGCTGTTTTTT. This gives the protein CAISSGQGGTGELFF.

This clone was counted only a few times. This sequence joins TRBV5-1 and TRBJ2-7, with a weak D call TRBD1 (5 bases). Germline CDR1 is SGHRS and CDR2 is YFSETQ. The CDR3 consists of 15 residues. Trimming cost V 2 bases and J 6 bases, with 18 bases left between them. The DNA for the CDR3 is TGCGCCAGCAGCTTTGTGCAGGGCAATTTTGGCGAGCAGTACTTC. Protein sequence: CASSFVQGNFGEQYF.

The chain uses TRBV2 and TRBJ1-5, with D hard to call. This CDR3 region has 14 residues. The V end was cut by 3 bases, the J end by 0 bases, with 6 bases between. CDR1 is SNHLY, CDR2 FYNNEI, per germline. The CDR3 reads CASSDAYSNQPQHF. The CDR3 DNA sequence: TGTGCCAGCAGTGACGCGTATAGCAATCAGCCCCAGCATTTT.

This clone has only a few counts. The gene calls are TRBV28 and TRBJ1-5; TRBD1 might be the D (6 bases). V was trimmed by 4 bases and J by 7 bases, leaving 17 bases between them. The CDR3 loop spans 15 amino acids. CDR1 and CDR2 from the germline V gene are MDHEN and SYDVKM. The CDR3 coding sequence is TGTGCCAGCAGTTCAGCCAGGGGCGGCGGGCAGCCCCAGCATTTT. Amino acids: CASSSARGGGQPQHF.

The chain uses TRBV6-1 and TRBJ2-7, with a possible D match to TRBD1 (6 bases). Trimming removed 8 bases from V and 5 bases from J, with 16 bases in between. This CDR3 is 13 amino acids long. Per germline, CDR1 MNHNS and CDR2 SASEGT. In DNA, the CDR3 is TGTGCCAGCGAAGGTACAGGGTTCCACGAGCAGTACTTC. This translates into CASEGTGFHEQYF.

The chain is built from TRBV7-9 and TRBJ2-5; D is unclear. CDR1 and CDR2 (germline): SEHNR, FQNEAQ (reference sequence). The CDR3 length is 14 residues. V lost 2 bases to trimming and J lost 2 bases, with 9 bases between them. CDR3 nucleotide sequence: TGTGCCAGCAGCTTAAAACGGTATCAAGAGACCCAGTACTTC. Translation: CASSLKRYQETQYF.

The chain joins TRBV6-1 to TRBJ2-5; 8 bases are shared with TRBD1. The J call could be wrong; TRBJ2-7 is a better fit for the DNA end. This CDR3 spans 13 amino acids. CDR1 and CDR2 from the germline V gene are MNHNS and SASEGT. The CDR3 DNA is TGTGCCAGCAGCCGACAGGGGCCTTACGAGCAGTACTTC. Its translation is CASSRQGPYEQYF.

The V and J genes are TRBV18 and TRBJ1-5; a weak D match, TRBD1 (5 bases). The CDR3 runs to 16 residues. V was shortened by 2 bases and J by 1 base, with 12 bases between the two germline ends. Germline CDR1 KGHSH, CDR2 LQKENI. CDR3 sequence (DNA): TGTGCCAGCTCACCAGAGGCGGGGCTGAGCAATCAGCCCCAGCATTTT. This translates into CASSPEAGLSNQPQHF.

This clone has more than one count but fewer than ten. The rearrangement joins TRBV19 to TRBJ2-1; 10 bases align to TRBD1. The CDR3 is made up of 16 amino acids. In germline, CDR1 is LNHDA, CDR2 SQIVND (reference sequence). After removal of 4 bases from V and 1 base from J, the junction contained 4 bases not matched to a gene. In DNA form, the CDR3 reads TGTGCCAGTAGTACCGGACAGGGGGTATCCTACAATGAGCAGTTCTTC. Translating gives CASSTGQGVSYNEQFF.

The chain recombines TRBV5-6 with TRBJ2-1, with TRBD1 matching over 7 bases. The CDR3 is made up of 13 amino acids. Germline lookup yields CDR1 SGHDT and CDR2 YYEEEE. The J segment lost 9 bases and the V segment lost 4 bases, leaving 7 bases of the junction unmatched. The DNA for the CDR3 is TGTGCCAGCAGCCCCGGACAGGCCTTTGAGCAGTTCTTC. It encodes CASSPGQAFEQFF.

The chain uses TRBV30 and TRBJ1-1; 7 nucleotides agree with TRBD1. The CDR3 spans 14 residues. The V gene end was trimmed by 4 bases and the J gene end by 2 bases; junction bases not matched to a gene: 7. Germline V gives CDR1 GTSNPN, CDR2 SVGIG (reference sequence). The chain's CDR3 is CAWNRGISNTEAFF. The CDR3, as DNA: TGTGCCTGGAACAGGGGAATCTCTAACACTGAAGCTTTCTTT.

V usage is TRBV7-9 and J usage is TRBJ2-1; 11 bases are shared with TRBD2. Trimming cost V 6 bases and J 5 bases; bases outside gene matches: 9. The CDR3 runs to 16 residues. The V gene's germline CDR1 is SEHNR and CDR2 FQNEAQ (reference sequence). The CDR3: CASRRPGLAVNNEQFF. CDR3 in DNA: TGTGCCAGCAGACGCCCGGGACTAGCGGTTAACAATGAGCAGTTCTTC.

The chain is built from TRBV28 and TRBJ2-5; 8 bases align to TRBD1. The J call may be in error: the DNA end matches TRBJ2-7 better. This CDR3 has 15 residues. Germline CDR1 and CDR2: MDHEN and SYDVKM. CDR3 sequence: CASSSYRGEASEQYF. The CDR3 nucleotides read TGTGCCAGCAGTTCATACAGGGGGGAGGCCAGCGAGCAGTACTTC.

V and J are TRBV27 and TRBJ1-5; 9 nucleotides line up with TRBD1. CDR3 length: 14 amino acids. J was trimmed by 7 bases and V by 5 bases; bases with no gene match: 6. Germline V gene data show CDR1 as MNHEY and CDR2 as SMNVEV (reference sequence). The CDR3 DNA sequence: TGTGCCAGCAGTCTACAGGGGGCGAAACAGCCCCAGCATTTT. It yields the protein CASSLQGAKQPQHF.

The chain links TRBV5-1 to TRBJ1-5, with a weak D call TRBD1 (6 bases). From germline, CDR1 is SGHRS and CDR2 YFSETQ. CDR3 size: 15 residues. V gave up 4 bases and J gave up 7 bases, with 18 bases separating them. CDR3 sequence reads: CASSATGGGGQPQHF. In DNA, the CDR3 is TGCGCCAGCAGCGCCACTGGGGGGGGCGGCCAGCCCCAGCATTTT.

This clone has only one observation. The CDR3 is CASSLEGRIPYEQYF. The CDR3 DNA reads TGTGCCAGCAGTTTGGAGGGGCGAATCCCCTACGAGCAGTACTTC. The chain links TRBV28 to TRBJ2-7, with a tentative D call TRBD2 (6 bases). The CDR3 contains 15 residues. Trimming stripped 3 bases from V and 2 bases from J, with 14 bases between. Looked up from germline, CDR1 is MDHEN and CDR2 is SYDVKM. Supplemented by reference TRBV28 and TRBJ2-7, the full variable domain reads DVKVTQSSRYLVKRTGEKVFLECVQDMDHENMFWYRQDPGLGLRLIYFSYDVKMKEKGDIPEGYSVSREKKERFSLILESASTNQTSMYLCASSLEGRIPYEQYFGPGTRLTVT.

This rearrangement joins TRBV6-1 to TRBJ1-3, with D hard to call. V was clipped by 1 base and J by 4 bases, with 8 bases between them. The CDR3 length is 14 residues. Germline CDR1 MNHNS, CDR2 SASEGT. The CDR3 loop is CASSEGAGGNTIYF. The CDR3 bases are TGTGCCAGCAGTGAAGGGGCAGGCGGAAACACCATATATTTT.

This chain links TRBV5-1 with TRBJ2-5; 11 bases align to TRBD1. Germline V gene lookup returns CDR1 SGHRS and CDR2 YFSETQ. The CDR3 consists of 17 residues. Germline trimming cut 3 bases from V and 0 bases from J; bases unmatched to any gene: 7. CDR3 region: CASSSWTGGLYQETQYF. Here the CDR3 DNA reads TGCGCCAGCAGCTCCTGGACAGGGGGCCTTTACCAAGAGACCCAGTACTTC.

V usage is TRBV27 and J usage is TRBJ1-5; D possibly corresponds to TRBD1 (5 bases). Between the trimmed V and J ends, which lost 8 bases and 3 bases, there was a span of 20 bases. The CDR3 loop spans 16 amino acids. Germline V gives CDR1 MNHEY, CDR2 SMNVEV (reference sequence). The CDR3 region has the DNA TGTGCCAGCGCGCTTTGGGCAGGGCAAGACAATCAGCCCCAGCATTTT. Amino acids: CASALWAGQDNQPQHF.

The genes are TRBV2 and TRBJ2-2; 9 nucleotides agree with TRBD2. CDR3 size: 15 residues. J was trimmed by 5 bases and V by 3 bases; bases with no gene match: 4. Germline values: CDR1 SNHLY, CDR2 FYNNEI. The CDR3 DNA reads as TGTGCCAGCAGTGAGCGGGGGGGGAGGACCGGGGAGCTGTTTTTT. Amino acids: CASSERGGRTGELFF.

The CDR3 here is CASSGQGGYEQYF. The CDR3 bases are TGTGCCAGTAGCGGACAGGGGGGCTACGAGCAGTACTTC. V and J are TRBV19 and TRBJ2-7; 10 bases map to TRBD1. The junction had 2 bases not matched to a gene; V was cut back by 6 bases and J by 3 bases. CDR1 is LNHDA, CDR2 SQIVND, per germline (reference sequence). This CDR3 contains 13 residues.

There are a few counts of this clone. Written as DNA, the CDR3 is TGTGCCAGCAGCCAAGACGGACAGGACATTAACTATGGCTACACCTTC. This translates into CASSQDGQDINYGYTF. The V and J genes are TRBV5-4 and TRBJ1-2; TRBD1 matches at 7 bases. The J segment lost 1 base and the V segment lost 4 bases, leaving 10 bases of the junction unmatched. This CDR3 region has 16 residues. The V gene's germline CDR1 is SGHNT and CDR2 YYREEE (reference sequence).

This clone was seen a handful of times. V and J are TRBV2 and TRBJ2-5; D might be TRBD2 (7 bases). The CDR3 covers 14 residues. Germline V gene sequence: CDR1 SNHLY, CDR2 FYNNEI. The V and J ends lost 7 bases and 7 bases respectively, with 19 bases between them. This CDR3 reads CASTLGGAPGTQYF. Here the CDR3 DNA reads TGTGCCAGCACCCTGGGGGGGGCGCCGGGGACCCAGTACTTC.

This chain links TRBV4-1 with TRBJ2-1; TRBD2 agrees at 8 bases. From germline, CDR1 is MGHRA and CDR2 YSYEKL. CDR3 length: 16 residues. With 0 bases clipped from V and 9 bases from J, the junction kept 10 bases outside the gene matches. CDR3 coding DNA: TGCGCCAGCAGCCAAGAGGTCGGGAGGGGGGGAGGTGAGCAGTTCTTC. This codes for CASSQEVGRGGGEQFF.

In its sample, this clone was seen many times. The rearrangement joins TRBV5-6 to TRBJ2-5, with 9 bases matching TRBD2. Germline V lookup: CDR1 SGHDT, CDR2 YYEEEE. The CDR3 has 16 residues. The V segment lost 2 bases and the J segment 3 bases; nucleotides outside the gene matches: 8. CDR3 region: CASSFYAGGSKETQYF. The CDR3, as DNA: TGTGCCAGCAGCTTTTATGCGGGGGGGAGTAAAGAGACCCAGTACTTC.

This clone occurred once. The chain recombines TRBV7-9 with TRBJ1-1; a weak D match, TRBD1 (6 bases). Per the germline V gene, CDR1 is SEHNR and CDR2 is FQNEAQ (reference sequence). The CDR3 covers 11 residues. The V end was cut by 5 bases, the J end by 8 bases, with 9 bases between. The CDR3 nucleotides read TGTGCCAGCAGCCCCGGACAGGAAGCTTTCTTT. Translation gives CASSPGQEAFF.